The clone carrying this T cell receptor beta chain showed up just once. This record belongs to a study of blood T cell repertoires in COVID-19. Between the trimmed V and J ends, which lost 0 bases and 0 bases, there was a span of 8 bases. Germline CDR1 is MGHRA and CDR2 is YSYEKL. The CDR3 runs to 15 residues. The table came from immunoSEQ multiplex PCR; TCRdb's copy has only in-frame clones and leaves some out. Here the sample spans around 120,000 clones, 60% to 85% being singletons. The receptor comes from a man between 70 and 80 years old with acute or convalescent COVID-19. Sequencing was done on a sample of peripheral blood. The rearrangement joins TRBV4-1 to TRBJ1-1; TRBD1 might be the D (5 bases). CDR3 loop: CASSQEGGVNTEAFF. In DNA, the CDR3 is TGCGCCAGCAGCCAAGAGGGGGGGGTGAACACTGAAGCTTTCTTT.